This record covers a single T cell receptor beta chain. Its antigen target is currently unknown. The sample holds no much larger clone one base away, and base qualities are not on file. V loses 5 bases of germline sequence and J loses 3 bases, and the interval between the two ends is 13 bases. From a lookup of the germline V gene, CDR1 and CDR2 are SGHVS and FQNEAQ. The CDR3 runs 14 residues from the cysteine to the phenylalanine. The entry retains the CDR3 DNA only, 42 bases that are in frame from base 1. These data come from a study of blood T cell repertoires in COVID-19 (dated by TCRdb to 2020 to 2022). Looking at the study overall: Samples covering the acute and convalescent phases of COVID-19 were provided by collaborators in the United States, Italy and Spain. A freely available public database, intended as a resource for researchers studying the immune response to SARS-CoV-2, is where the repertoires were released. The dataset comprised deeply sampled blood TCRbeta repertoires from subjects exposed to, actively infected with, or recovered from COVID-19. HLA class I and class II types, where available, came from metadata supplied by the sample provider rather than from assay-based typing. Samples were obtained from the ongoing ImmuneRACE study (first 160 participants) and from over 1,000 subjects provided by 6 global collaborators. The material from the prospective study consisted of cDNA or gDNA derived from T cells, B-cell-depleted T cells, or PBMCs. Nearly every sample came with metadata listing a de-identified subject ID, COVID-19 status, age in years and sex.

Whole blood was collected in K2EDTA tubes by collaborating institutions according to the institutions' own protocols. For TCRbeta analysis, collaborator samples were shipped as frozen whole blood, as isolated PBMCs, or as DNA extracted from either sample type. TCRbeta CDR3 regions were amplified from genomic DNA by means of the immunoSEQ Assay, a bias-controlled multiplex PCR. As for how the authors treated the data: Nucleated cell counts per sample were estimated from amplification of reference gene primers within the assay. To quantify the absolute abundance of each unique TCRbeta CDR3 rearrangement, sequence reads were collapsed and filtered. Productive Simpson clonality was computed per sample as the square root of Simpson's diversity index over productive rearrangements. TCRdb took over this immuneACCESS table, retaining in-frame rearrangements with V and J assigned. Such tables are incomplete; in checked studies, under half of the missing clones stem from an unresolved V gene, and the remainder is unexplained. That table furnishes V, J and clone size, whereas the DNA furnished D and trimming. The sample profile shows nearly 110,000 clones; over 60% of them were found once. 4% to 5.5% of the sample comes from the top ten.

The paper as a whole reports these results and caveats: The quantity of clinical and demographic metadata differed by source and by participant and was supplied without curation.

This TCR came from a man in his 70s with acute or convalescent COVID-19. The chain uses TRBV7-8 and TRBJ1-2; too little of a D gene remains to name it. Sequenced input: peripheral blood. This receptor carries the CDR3 CASSPREGDYGYTF. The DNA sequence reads TGTGCCAGCAGCCCGCGAGAAGGAGACTATGGCTACACCTTC.